The source of this T cell receptor beta chain is a study of T cell repertoires in cytomegalovirus infection. Study-level background: An indication of both CMV infection and matching HLA type came from public TCR beta signatures.

The table lists this clonotype with many counts. The antigen remains unidentified. Germline V gene data show CDR1 as SGHVS and CDR2 as FQNEAQ. CDR3 length: 15 amino acids. The germline V and J ends were trimmed by 3 bases and 0 bases, with 9 bases remaining between them. General study findings and limits: Ex vivo, HLA-C-restricted CMV-specific TCR beta clonotypes prevailed over the rest of the response. There were carriers of CMV plus the relevant HLA, and cumulative public TCR beta family frequency identified them.

Using its own MiXCR run on the reads, TCRdb lists one record per CDR3 protein. The sample lists approximately 260,000 distinct CDR3 sequences, approximately 15% occurring once. The sequencing input was CD8+ T cells from PBMCs. V gene TRBV7-8 combines with J gene TRBJ2-1; D is undetermined. The sequence was obtained from a human donor in good health (CMV status not recorded). Some clones in this sample may be carry-over from other donors' samples. Written as DNA, the CDR3 is TGTGCCAGCAGCTTTTCCGTGAGCTCCTACAATGAGCAGTTCTTC. Residues: CASSFSVSSYNEQFF.